This T cell receptor (beta chain) was retrieved from a study of T cells in tuberculosis. Study details: In South Africa, adults with active tuberculosis were compared with IGRA-negative and latently infected IGRA-positive adolescents.

Sequenced by immunoSEQ multiplex PCR; TCRdb stores in-frame clones only, minus some. The repertoire holds roughly 24,000 clones, with more than 95% as singletons. With regard to this clone: What it binds is unknown.

Regarding the study as a whole: Samples were chosen by availability of cryopreserved specimens. Active tuberculosis patients had shorter CDR3-alpha; the beta difference was nonsignificant.

The sample consisted of PBMCs. This sequence originates from a donor aged 10 to 29 with latent tuberculosis or without tuberculosis infection.

Here the CDR3 DNA reads TGCGCCAGCAGCTTAAGTTGGGGCCGCCTAATCTCTGGGGCCAACGTCCTGACTTTC. Its protein is CASSLSWGRLISGANVLTF. The chain couples TRBV5-1 to TRBJ2-6, with a tentative D call TRBD1 (5 bases). Germline V lookup: CDR1 SGHRS, CDR2 YFSETQ. The V gene lost 2 bases and the J gene lost 0 bases, with 18 bases spanning the gap. The CDR3 is 19 amino acids.